The rows below give T cell receptor beta chains drawn from one sample of a study of T cells in Graves' hyperthyroidism and ophthalmopathy. MiXCR was run by TCRdb on the multiplex PCR reads, yielding one entry per CDR3 protein. The data hold around 300,000 distinct CDR3 sequences, with about 13% observed a single time. Input material: blood. The receptors shown here come from a woman aged 40 to 50 with Graves' hyperthyroidism. The CDR3 runs from the conserved cysteine through the conserved F or W. A D gene is named only where the DNA matches it firmly. Only some rows state a clone size, as once, few, many or a class for expanded clones.

j_call d_call v_call clone_size cdr3_aa cdr3_nt
TRBJ1-2 NA TRBV30 NA CAWGRLSYGYTF TGTGCCTGGGGTCGACTCTCCTATGGCTACACCTTC
TRBJ1-2 TRBD1 TRBV6-1 NA CASTTGQIYGYTF TGTGCCAGCACTACGGGACAGATCTATGGCTACACCTTC
TRBJ2-7 TRBD2 TRBV9 many CASSVGLAGTYEQYF TGTGCCAGCAGCGTAGGGCTAGCGGGCACCTACGAGCAGTACTTC
TRBJ2-3 NA TRBV27 many CASSTHGGGSTDTQYF TGTGCCAGCAGTACGCATGGGGGCGGCAGCACAGATACGCAGTATTTT
TRBJ1-6 TRBD1 TRBV19 few CASSSHVDRASSPLHF TGTGCCAGTAGCTCGCACGTCGACAGGGCGAGTTCACCCCTCCACTTT
TRBJ2-1 TRBD2 TRBV7-2 many CASSLAGGPYNEQFF TGTGCCAGCAGCTTAGCGGGAGGGCCCTACAATGAGCAGTTCTTC
TRBJ2-7 TRBD2 TRBV30 few CAWARGLARYEQYF TGTGCCTGGGCCCGGGGACTAGCGCGCTACGAGCAGTACTTC
TRBJ2-5 NA TRBV27 many CASSPPGSETQYF TGTGCCAGCAGTCCTCCGGGCAGCGAGACCCAGTACTTC
TRBJ1-5 NA TRBV20-1 many CSASLGPVNQPQHF TGCAGTGCTAGCTTGGGCCCGGTGAATCAGCCCCAGCATTTT
TRBJ1-1 NA TRBV3-1 many CASSQDGGGVNTEAFF TGTGCCAGCAGCCAAGATGGGGGCGGTGTGAACACTGAAGCTTTCTTT
TRBJ2-1 NA TRBV24-1 few CATSDPRGAVLNYNEQFF TGTGCCACCAGCGACCCGAGGGGAGCGGTCCTAAACTACAATGAGCAGTTCTTC
TRBJ2-7 NA TRBV29-1 many CSVEDLGEQYF TGCAGCGTTGAAGATCTCGGGGAGCAGTACTTC
TRBJ2-2 TRBD1 TRBV6-1 NA CASSHRQGNTGELFF TGTGCCAGCAGCCACCGACAGGGAAACACCGGGGAGCTGTTTTTT
TRBJ2-2 TRBD2 TRBV2 many CASSGTSGPSTGELFF TGTGCCAGTTCCGGGACTAGCGGGCCAAGCACCGGGGAGCTGTTTTTT
TRBJ1-2 NA TRBV5-1 many CASNWAAQSNYGYTF TGCGCCAGCAATTGGGCAGCCCAATCTAACTATGGCTACACCTTC
TRBJ2-3 NA TRBV20-1 few CSAREYSGSASVTQYF TGCAGTGCTAGGGAGTACTCCGGGTCCGCATCCGTTACGCAGTATTTT
TRBJ2-7 TRBD2 TRBV6-1 few CASSGGLAAREQYF TGTGCCAGCAGTGGGGGACTAGCGGCTAGGGAGCAGTACTTC
TRBJ2-1 TRBD2 TRBV4-2 NA CASSYLGTSGRYEQFF TGTGCCAGCAGTTATTTGGGGACTAGCGGGAGGTATGAGCAGTTCTTC
TRBJ2-3 TRBD1 TRBV27 NA CASSLYRGRTDTQYF TGTGCCAGCAGTCTATACAGGGGGAGGACAGATACGCAGTATTTT
TRBJ2-7 TRBD2 TRBV4-1 many CASSQEGGTSGMYEQYF TGCGCCAGCAGCCAAGAAGGGGGGACTAGCGGGATGTACGAGCAGTACTTC
TRBJ1-1 NA TRBV11-2 many CASSLETAIWGFTEAFF TGTGCCAGCAGCTTGGAAACAGCCATCTGGGGTTTCACTGAAGCTTTCTTT
TRBJ2-7 NA TRBV3-1 many CASSLRGPYYEQYF TGTGCCAGCAGCCTCAGGGGTCCCTACTACGAGCAGTACTTC
TRBJ1-6 NA TRBV9 many CASSVTPDSNSPLHF TGTGCCAGCAGCGTAACCCCGGACTCTAATTCACCCCTCCACTTT
TRBJ2-6 NA TRBV9 few CASSLEGSAGANVLTF TGTGCCAGCAGCTTAGAAGGGAGCGCTGGGGCCAACGTCCTGACTTTC
TRBJ2-5 NA TRBV5-1 NA CASNDPGEETQYF TGCGCCAGCAACGACCCGGGGGAGGAGACCCAGTACTTC
TRBJ2-7 TRBD1 TRBV16 NA CASSPAGTDYEQYF TGTGCCAGCAGCCCGGCCGGGACAGACTACGAGCAGTACTTC
TRBJ1-1 NA TRBV30 many CAWMAGASRAFF TGTGCCTGGATGGCAGGGGCCTCGAGGGCTTTCTTT
TRBJ2-2 NA TRBV6-1 few CASSPSWGGTGELFF TGTGCCAGCAGTCCCTCGTGGGGAGGCACCGGGGAGCTGTTTTTT
TRBJ1-2 TRBD1 TRBV20-1 many CSAHPGGYGYTF TGCAGTGCGCATCCAGGGGGCTATGGCTACACCTTC
TRBJ2-6 NA TRBV6-1 NA CASRDHRDINSGANVLTF TGTGCCAGCAGGGATCACCGGGACATCAACTCTGGGGCCAACGTCCTGACTTTC
TRBJ1-2 NA TRBV6-2/TRBV6-3 NA CASSSRGTNYGYTF TGTGCCAGCAGTAGCAGGGGCACTAACTATGGCTACACCTTC
TRBJ2-7 TRBD2 TRBV19 many CASSGLAGDSYEQYF TGTGCCAGTAGCGGGCTAGCGGGAGATTCGTACGAGCAGTACTTC
TRBJ2-5 NA TRBV7-9 many CASSLNPRLQETQYF TGTGCCAGCAGCTTAAACCCCAGACTCCAAGAGACCCAGTACTTC
TRBJ2-2 NA TRBV10-1 NA CASSNPHTGELFF TGCGCCAGCAGTAACCCTCACACCGGGGAGCTGTTTTTT
TRBJ2-7 NA TRBV18 many CASSPPAGYEQYF TGTGCCAGCTCACCACCGGCCGGTTACGAGCAGTACTTC
TRBJ1-2 TRBD1 TRBV4-1 NA CASSQAAGTANYGYTF TGCGCCAGCAGCCAAGCGGCCGGGACAGCTAACTATGGCTACACCTTC
TRBJ2-1 TRBD2 TRBV5-1 many CASSTAGESYNEQFF TGCGCCAGCAGCACCGCGGGAGAGTCCTACAATGAGCAGTTCTTC